This T cell receptor beta chain came from a study of cytotoxic CD8 clonotypes in ibrutinib-treated CLL. Study background: For this cohort, patients were 10 to 11 relapsed/refractory and over 14 treatment-naive, while under 18 were IGHV unmutated. Specimens for response were gathered following a median about a year of therapy, spanning 6 to 36. Study-wide results and limits: While tracking circulating CD8+ T-cell counts, baseline clonality exceeded that of age-matched healthy donors.

This CDR3 contains 14 residues. Per germline, CDR1 SGHKS and CDR2 YYEKEE (reference sequence). V dropped 5 bases and J dropped 1 base, with 12 bases sitting between them. On this clone itself: Its cognate antigen is unknown.

TCRdb's table, derived via immunoSEQ multiplex PCR, lists solely in-frame clones and lacks some. The table records about 300,000 clones, under 70% of them present only once. V gene TRBV5-5 combines with J gene TRBJ1-1; perhaps TRBD1 as D (5 bases). This TCR was sampled from a human donor with chronic lymphocytic leukemia. The sample consisted of PBMCs, taken after 36 months of ibrutinib treatment. The CDR3 nucleotides are TGTGCCAGCAGACGGACACTATGGAACACTGAAGCTTTCTTT. Translated: CASRRTLWNTEAFF.